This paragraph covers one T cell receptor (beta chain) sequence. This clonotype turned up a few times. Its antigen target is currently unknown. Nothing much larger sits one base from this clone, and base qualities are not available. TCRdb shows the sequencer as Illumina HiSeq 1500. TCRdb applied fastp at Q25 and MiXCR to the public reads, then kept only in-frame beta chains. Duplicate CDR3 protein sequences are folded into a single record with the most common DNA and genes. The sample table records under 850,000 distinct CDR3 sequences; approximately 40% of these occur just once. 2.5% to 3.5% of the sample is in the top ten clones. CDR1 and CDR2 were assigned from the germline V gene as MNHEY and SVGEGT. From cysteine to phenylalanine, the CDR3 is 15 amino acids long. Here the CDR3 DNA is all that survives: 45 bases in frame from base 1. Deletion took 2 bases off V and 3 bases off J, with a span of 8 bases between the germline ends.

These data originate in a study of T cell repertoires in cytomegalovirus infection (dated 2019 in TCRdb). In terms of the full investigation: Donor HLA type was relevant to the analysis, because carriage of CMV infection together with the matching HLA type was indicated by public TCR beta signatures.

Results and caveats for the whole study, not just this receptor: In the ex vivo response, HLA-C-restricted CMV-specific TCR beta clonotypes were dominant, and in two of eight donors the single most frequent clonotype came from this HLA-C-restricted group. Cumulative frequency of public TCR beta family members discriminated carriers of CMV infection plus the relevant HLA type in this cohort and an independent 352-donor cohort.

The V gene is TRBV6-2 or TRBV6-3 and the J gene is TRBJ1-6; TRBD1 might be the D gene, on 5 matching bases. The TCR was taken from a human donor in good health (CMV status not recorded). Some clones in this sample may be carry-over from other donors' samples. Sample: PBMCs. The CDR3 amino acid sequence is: CASSYQGLYNSPLHF. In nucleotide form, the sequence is TGTGCCAGCAGTTACCAGGGTCTCTATAATTCACCCCTCCACTTT.